This TCR beta chain was captured in a study of T cells in Graves' hyperthyroidism and ophthalmopathy. Study-level results: From stable hyperthyroidism, ophthalmopathy was set apart by a 13 V-J model.

Uncontrolled infection, other autoimmune disease, pregnancy and lactation each barred patients from inclusion. PBMCs were derived from about 10 ml fresh peripheral blood. This clonotype was picked up a small number of times. What it binds is unknown. It was RNA transcripts that yielded the amplified TCR beta CDR3 regions. The HTBI primer set drove a first-round RT-PCR of the TCR CDR3. TCRdb itself ran the multiplex PCR reads through MiXCR, one entry per CDR3 protein. Of about 530,000 distinct CDR3 sequences in the sample, 17% were seen once. The CDR3 runs 16 residues. Deletions cut 7 bases from V and 0 bases from J, with 17 bases between. The germline V gene has CDR1 MNHNS and CDR2 SASEGT.

The source of this sequence is a young woman with Graves' ophthalmopathy. Sequenced: blood. The rearrangement links TRBV6-1 to TRBJ2-3, with D tentatively TRBD1 (5 bases). CDR3 sequence: CASTGMAQASTDTQYF. The DNA for the CDR3 is TGTGCCAGCACAGGTATGGCACAGGCTAGCACAGATACGCAGTATTTT.